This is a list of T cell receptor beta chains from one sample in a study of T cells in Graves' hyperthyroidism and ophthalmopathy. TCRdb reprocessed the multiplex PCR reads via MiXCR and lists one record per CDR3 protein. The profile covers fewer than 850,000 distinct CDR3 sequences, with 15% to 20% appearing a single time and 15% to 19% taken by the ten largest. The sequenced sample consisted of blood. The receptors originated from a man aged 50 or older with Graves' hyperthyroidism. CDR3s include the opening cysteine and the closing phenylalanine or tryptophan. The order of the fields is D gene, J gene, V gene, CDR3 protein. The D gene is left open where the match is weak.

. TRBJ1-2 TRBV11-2 CASSLRRQLVGGYTF
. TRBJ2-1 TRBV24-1 CATSASSGGYNEQFF
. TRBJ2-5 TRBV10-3 CAISPSLGRIQETQYF
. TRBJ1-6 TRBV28 CASSKEFQRRSLHF
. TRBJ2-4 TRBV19 CASSIDLNIQYF
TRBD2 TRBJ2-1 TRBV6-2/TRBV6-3 CASTTSGRAHEQFF
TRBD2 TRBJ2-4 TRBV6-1 CASSELTSGSSKNIQYF
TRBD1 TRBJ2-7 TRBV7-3 CAPFLGTGIYEQYF
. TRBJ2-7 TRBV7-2 CASSSRTTTSYEQYF
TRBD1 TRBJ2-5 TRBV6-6 CASSYSRDRAMTQYF
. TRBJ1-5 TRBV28 CASSLMDFNQPQHF
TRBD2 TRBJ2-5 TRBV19 CASSTRTSEETQYF
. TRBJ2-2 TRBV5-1 CASSLALRDTGELFF
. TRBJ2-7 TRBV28 CASRDNAQGNIYEQYF
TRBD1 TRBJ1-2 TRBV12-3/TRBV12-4 CASTRTGARGYTF
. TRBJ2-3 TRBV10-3 CAISVRQSTDTQYF
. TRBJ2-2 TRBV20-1 CSALAPGRNTGELFF
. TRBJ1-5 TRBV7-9 CASSSGLSAGPYQPQHF
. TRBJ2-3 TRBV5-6 CASSFLPQDTDTQYF
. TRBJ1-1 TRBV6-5 CASKLGIDTEAFF
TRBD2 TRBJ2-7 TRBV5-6 CASSPRRGGARRVEQYF
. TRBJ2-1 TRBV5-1 CASSLTALTTYNEQFF
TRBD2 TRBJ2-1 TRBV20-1 CSATSTGTTNYNEQFF
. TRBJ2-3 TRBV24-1 CATSDYPRHDTQYF
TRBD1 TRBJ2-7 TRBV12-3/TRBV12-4 CASSLPTGSYEQYF
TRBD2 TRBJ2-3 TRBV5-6 CASSLWGAGVNTDTQYF
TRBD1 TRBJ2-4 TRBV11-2 CASSLDRAGGYNIQYF
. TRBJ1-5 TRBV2 CASNGFNQPQHF
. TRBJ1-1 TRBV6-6 CASSYLGFGNTEAFF